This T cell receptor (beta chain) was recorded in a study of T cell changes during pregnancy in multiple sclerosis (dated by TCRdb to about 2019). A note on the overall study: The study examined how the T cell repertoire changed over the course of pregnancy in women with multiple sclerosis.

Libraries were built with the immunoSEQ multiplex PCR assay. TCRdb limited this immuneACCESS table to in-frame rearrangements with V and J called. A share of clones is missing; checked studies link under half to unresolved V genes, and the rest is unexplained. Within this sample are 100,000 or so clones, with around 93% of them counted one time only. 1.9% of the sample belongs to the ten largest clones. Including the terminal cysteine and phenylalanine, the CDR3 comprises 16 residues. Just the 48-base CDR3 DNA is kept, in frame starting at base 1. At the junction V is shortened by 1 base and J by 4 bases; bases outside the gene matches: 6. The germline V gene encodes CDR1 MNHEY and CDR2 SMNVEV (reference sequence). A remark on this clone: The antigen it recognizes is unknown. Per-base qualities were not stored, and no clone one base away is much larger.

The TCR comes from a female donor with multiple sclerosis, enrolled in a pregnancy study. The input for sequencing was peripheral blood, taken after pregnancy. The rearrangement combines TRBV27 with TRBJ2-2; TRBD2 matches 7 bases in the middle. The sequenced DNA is TGTGCCAGCAGTTTATACCCCGGGGGGAGCACCGGGGAGCTGTTTTTT. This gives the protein CASSLYPGGSTGELFF.